This section outlines one T cell receptor beta chain sequence together with its context. The data were obtained in a study of blood T cell repertoires in COVID-19. CDR3 length: 16 amino acids. Per the germline V gene, CDR1 is KGHSH and CDR2 is LQKENI. J gave up 6 bases and V 1 base, and 9 bases lay outside the gene matches. Original analysis: Estimation of nucleated cell counts relied on the amplification of reference gene primers. Clones were read by immunoSEQ multiplex PCR, and TCRdb kept only the in-frame ones, dropping some. Clonal size and the V and J genes are those of that table, whereas D and trimming came from the DNA. There are roughly 220,000 clones in the sample; about nine tenths occur only once, and approximately 2.7% lies in the top ten.

This receptor was taken from a woman under 40 who had recovered from COVID-19. The chain recombines TRBV18 with TRBJ1-1, with 9 bases identical to TRBD1. The sequencing sample was made of PBMCs or T cells enriched from blood (not recorded which). The CDR3 coding sequence is TGTGCCAGCTCACCACTGCTACAGGGGGCCAACCCTGAAGCTTTCTTT. This codes for CASSPLLQGANPEAFF.